Shown below are 14 T cell receptor beta chains from a single sample sequenced in a study of T-cell reconstitution after alpha-beta-depleted transplantation in children. Molecular barcoding with unique molecular identifiers was used for the TCRbeta library. Each CDR3 protein is one row after TCRdb ran MiXCR on the PCR reads. The table shows hundreds of thousands of distinct CDR3 sequences, with approximately 29% occurring only once. The sequenced sample was PBMCs from the stem cell graft donor, obtained from the stem cell graft. The receptors stem from a human donor who donated a stem cell graft to a child with aplastic anemia.

The V and J genes are TRBV11-2 and TRBJ2-2; 11 bases align to TRBD2. CDR1 is SGHAT, CDR2 FQNNGV, per germline. This CDR3 is built from 24 residues. The V gene end was trimmed by 0 bases and the J gene end by 5 bases; junction bases not matched to a gene: 26. CDR3 nucleotides: TGTGCCAGCAGCTTAGAACTTGCTTCCTATCGACTAGCGGGAAACGGGAGGGGAACCGGGGAGCTGTTTTTT. Protein product: CASSLELASYRLAGNGRGTGELFF.

This rearrangement joins TRBV11-1 to TRBJ2-2, with D perhaps given as TRBD1 or TRBD2 (6 bases each). The germline CDR1 and CDR2 sequences are SGHAT and FQDESV (reference sequence). This CDR3 contains 15 residues. Trimming left V 4 bases short and J 6 bases short, with 15 bases between. As DNA, the CDR3 is TGTGCCAGCAGCTCCGATGGGGGGCGAGCCGGGGAGCTGTTTTTT. Encoded protein: CASSSDGGRAGELFF.

The rearrangement uses TRBV10-3 and TRBJ1-3; D remains unclear. The CDR3 length is 17 residues. Trimming cost V 0 bases and J 0 bases, with 12 bases left between them. CDR1 is ENHRY and CDR2 is SYGVKD in the germline V gene. The CDR3, as DNA: TGTGCCATCAGTGAGTCTAATCCCGGGCGCTCTGGAAACACCATATATTTT. Translation gives CAISESNPGRSGNTIYF.

V gene TRBV12-3 or TRBV12-4 combines with J gene TRBJ1-2; D might be TRBD1 (5 bases). The CDR3 sequence is 13 residues long. V shed 5 bases and J shed 3 bases, with 10 bases lying between them. In DNA form, the CDR3 reads TGTGCCAGCAGTCCGACAGTTTACTATGGCTACACCTTC. Its translation: CASSPTVYYGYTF.

The V gene is TRBV20-1, the J gene TRBJ2-3, with D hard to call. CDR3 length equals 14 residues. CDR1 and CDR2 from the germline V gene are DFQATT and SNEGSKA (reference sequence). V lost 0 bases to trimming and J lost 3 bases, with 10 bases between them. The CDR3 reads CSARDALTTDTQYF. DNA for the CDR3: TGCAGTGCTAGAGATGCTCTAACAACAGATACGCAGTATTTT.

This clonotype was counted between two and nine times. V is TRBV20-1 and J is TRBJ2-1; 8 nucleotides match TRBD2. The V and J ends lost 0 bases and 3 bases, in that order; junction bases with no gene match: 7. Germline V lookup: CDR1 DFQATT, CDR2 SNEGSKA (reference sequence). This CDR3 has 16 residues. CDR3: CSARDQRRGDYNEQFF. In DNA, the CDR3 is TGCAGTGCTAGAGACCAACGGCGGGGGGACTACAATGAGCAGTTCTTC.

This chain links TRBV5-4 with TRBJ1-4, with D uncertain. There are 14 residues in the CDR3. Germline V gene lookup returns CDR1 SGHNT and CDR2 YYREEE (reference sequence). V lost 0 bases, J lost 8 bases, and 11 bases lay in between. This CDR3 is CASSLGGIGEKLFF. CDR3 coding DNA: TGTGCCAGCAGCTTGGGAGGAATTGGGGAAAAACTGTTTTTT.

V usage is TRBV4-3 and J usage is TRBJ2-1, with a tentative D call TRBD2 (5 bases). The ends were cut back, 1 base at V and 0 bases at J, with 10 bases in the middle. Germline CDR1 is LGHNA and CDR2 is YSLEER. The CDR3 runs to 16 residues. The chain's CDR3 is CASSQVWESSYNEQFF. CDR3 coding DNA: TGCGCCAGCAGCCAAGTCTGGGAGAGCTCCTACAATGAGCAGTTCTTC.

The sample holds a few counts of this clonotype. V and J are TRBV28 and TRBJ1-4, with a tentative D call TRBD1 (5 bases). Trimming cost V 2 bases and J 0 bases, with 10 bases left between them. Germline V CDR1 and CDR2: MDHEN, SYDVKM. The CDR3 contains 16 residues. The CDR3 sequence is CASSLAGGTTNEKLFF. The CDR3 DNA is TGTGCCAGCAGTTTAGCCGGGGGGACAACTAATGAAAAACTGTTTTTT. Looking up the rest from reference TRBV28 and TRBJ1-4 gives the full variable domain: DVKVTQSSRYLVKRTGEKVFLECVQDMDHENMFWYRQDPGLGLRLIYFSYDVKMKEKGDIPEGYSVSREKKERFSLILESASTNQTSMYLCASSLAGGTTNEKLFFGSGTQLSVL.

V usage is TRBV12-3 or TRBV12-4 and J usage is TRBJ1-2; no clear D. The CDR3 length is 12 residues. Trimming took 3 bases from V and 0 from J, leaving 2 bases between them. CDR3 bases: TGTGCCAGCAGTTTGCCTAACTATGGCTACACCTTC. Protein sequence: CASSLPNYGYTF.

This clonotype was detected a few times. The chain combines TRBV12-3 or TRBV12-4 with TRBJ2-4, with D perhaps matching TRBD1 (6 bases). The V end lost 6 bases, the J end lost 8 bases, and 11 bases lay between the germline ends. The CDR3 has 12 residues. The CDR3 DNA follows: TGTGCCAGCAGCAATACAGGGTACATTCAGTACTTC. It codes for CASSNTGYIQYF.

V is TRBV7-2 and J is TRBJ1-5, with D perhaps matching TRBD1 (5 bases). V lost 0 bases, J lost 7 bases, and 13 bases lay in between. CDR1 is SGHTA and CDR2 is FQGNSA in the germline V gene. The CDR3 spans 15 residues. For the CDR3, the DNA is TGTGCCAGCAGCTTAGCTGGGGGAGAGAGGCAGCCCCAGCATTTT. Protein sequence: CASSLAGGERQPQHF.

This clonotype was seen only a few times. The chain couples TRBV6-5 to TRBJ2-1; tentatively, D is TRBD2 (6 bases). With 6 bases removed from V and 9 bases from J, the gap between germline ends came to 12 bases. The length of the CDR3 is 12 residues. The germline CDR1 and CDR2 sequences are MNHEY and SVGAGI. CDR3 loop: CASRSAGSEQFF. For the CDR3, the DNA is TGTGCCAGCAGATCGGCGGGGTCTGAGCAGTTCTTC.

The chain couples TRBV5-1 to TRBJ1-1; no clear D. Trimming shortened V by 1 base and J by 9 bases, and 10 bases separated the two germline ends. The CDR3 covers 12 residues. The V gene's germline CDR1 is SGHRS and CDR2 YFSETQ. CDR3 sequence reads: CASSLPGEQAFF. The CDR3, as DNA: TGCGCCAGCAGCTTGCCCGGGGAACAAGCTTTCTTT.